These T cell receptor beta chains were read from a single sample in a study of cytotoxic CD8 clonotypes in ibrutinib-treated CLL. Profiled with immunoSEQ multiplex PCR; TCRdb holds only in-frame clones, not every one. The sample has about 76,000 clones, over 65% seen once. The material was PBMCs, obtained after 24 months of ibrutinib treatment. These receptors all stem from a human donor with chronic lymphocytic leukemia. Each CDR3 is given with its conserved first and last residue. The D gene is left open where the match is weak. Expanded clones get a size class; other rows say once, few or many, or leave the size out.

>TRBD1|14|TRBJ2-7|.|TRBV9
CASSVGQGAYEQYF
TGTGCCAGCAGCGTAGGCCAGGGGGCCTACGAGCAGTACTTC
>TRBD1|15|TRBJ1-1|.|TRBV6-5
CASSYSPGGDTEAFF
TGTGCCAGCAGTTACTCTCCAGGGGGGGACACTGAAGCTTTCTTT
>.|13|TRBJ2-1|.|TRBV30
CAWSGGLSQEQFF
TGTGCCTGGAGTGGAGGTTTGTCGCAGGAGCAGTTCTTC
>TRBD2|15|TRBJ2-1|.|TRBV7-6
CASSLVVSGSGEQFF
TGTGCCAGCAGCTTAGTGGTTAGCGGGAGCGGTGAGCAGTTCTTC
>.|14|TRBJ2-2|.|TRBV4-3
CASSQELRAGELFF
TGCGCCAGCAGCCAGGAACTGCGGGCCGGGGAGCTGTTTTTT
>.|13|TRBJ2-2|.|TRBV18
CASSPLHTGELFF
TGTGCCAGCTCACCCTTACACACCGGGGAGCTGTTTTTT
>.|11|TRBJ2-1|.|TRBV6-5
CASTQYNEQFF
TGTGCCAGCACACAGTACAATGAGCAGTTCTTC
>.|14|TRBJ2-7|.|TRBV9
CASSVGAVSYEQYF
TGTGCCAGCAGCGTAGGTGCTGTTTCCTACGAGCAGTACTTC
>.|16|TRBJ2-2|.|TRBV7-6
CASSPLVGDDTGELFF
TGTGCCAGCAGCCCCCTTGTGGGAGACGACACCGGGGAGCTGTTTTTT
>.|16|TRBJ2-1|.|TRBV10-3
CAISESQGGVSNEQFF
TGTGCCATCAGTGAGTCTCAGGGTGGGGTATCCAATGAGCAGTTCTTC
>TRBD2|14|TRBJ2-3|.|TRBV19
CASSILAGGTTQYF
TGTGCCAGTAGTATTTTGGCGGGAGGGACTACGCAGTATTTT
>.|16|TRBJ1-3|.|TRBV28
CASSSLLRSVGNTIYF
TGTGCCAGCAGTTCCCTCCTCAGGAGCGTAGGAAACACCATATATTTT
>.|14|TRBJ2-2|.|TRBV28
CASSVLTRTGELFF
TGTGCCAGCAGTGTCCTGACCCGCACCGGGGAGCTGTTTTTT
>.|18|TRBJ1-3|.|TRBV4-3
CASSQDSTFDVSGNTIYF
TGCGCCAGCAGCCAAGATTCGACGTTCGATGTCTCTGGAAACACCATATATTTT
>.|11|TRBJ1-2|.|TRBV29-1
CSVETVRGYTF
TGCAGCGTTGAAACAGTAAGGGGCTACACCTTC
>.|15|TRBJ2-3|.|TRBV9
CASSVTGASTDTQYF
TGTGCCAGCAGCGTAACCGGGGCTAGCACAGATACGCAGTATTTT
>TRBD2|17|TRBJ2-1|.|TRBV7-6
CASSFRTSGSSYNEQFF
TGTGCCAGCAGCTTTCGGACTAGCGGGAGTTCCTACAATGAGCAGTTCTTC
>TRBD1|15|TRBJ2-2|.|TRBV29-1
CSVEGQVPNTGELFF
TGCAGCGTTGAGGGACAGGTTCCGAACACCGGGGAGCTGTTTTTT
>.|15|TRBJ2-4|.|TRBV7-9
CASSSQGVGKNIQYF
TGTGCCAGCAGCTCCCAAGGAGTGGGGAAAAACATTCAGTACTTC
>TRBD2|18|TRBJ2-2|.|TRBV19
CASSIPLLAGGPIGELFF
TGTGCCAGTAGTATCCCCTTACTAGCGGGAGGGCCTATCGGGGAGCTGTTTTTT
>.|14|TRBJ2-5|.|TRBV29-1
CSVALVKRAETQYF
TGCAGCGTTGCCCTCGTTAAAAGGGCCGAGACCCAGTACTTC
>TRBD2|16|TRBJ2-5|.|TRBV28
CASSFRDYPYQETQYF
TGTGCCAGCAGTTTCCGGGACTACCCGTACCAAGAGACCCAGTACTTC
>.|13|TRBJ2-7|.|TRBV27
CASREGSRYEQYF
TGTGCCAGCAGGGAGGGTAGTAGGTACGAGCAGTACTTC
>TRBD1|16|TRBJ2-7|few|TRBV28
CASSSRQGPFPYEQYF
TGTGCCAGCAGTTCTAGACAGGGCCCTTTCCCTTACGAGCAGTACTTC
>TRBD2|17|TRBJ2-7|.|TRBV15
CATSMGLAGPLNYEQYF
TGTGCCACCAGCATGGGACTAGCGGGACCTCTTAACTACGAGCAGTACTTC
>.|12|TRBJ2-3|.|TRBV7-7
CASSSDGHTQYF
TGTGCCAGCAGCTCAGACGGACATACGCAGTATTTT
>TRBD2|15|TRBJ2-7|.|TRBV7-9
CASSFPKGLAGEQYF
TGTGCCAGCAGCTTCCCGAAAGGACTAGCGGGCGAGCAGTACTTC
>TRBD2|18|TRBJ2-5|.|TRBV10-3
CAISESPGTSGIQETQYF
TGTGCCATCAGTGAGTCGCCTGGGACTAGCGGAATTCAAGAGACCCAGTACTTC
>.|12|TRBJ2-1|few|TRBV6-1
CASSDTYNEQFF
TGTGCCAGCAGTGACACATACAATGAGCAGTTCTTC
>.|13|TRBJ2-2|many|TRBV5-1
CASSDGPQGELFF
TGCGCCAGCAGCGACGGACCCCAGGGAGAGCTGTTTTTT
>.|13|TRBJ2-7|.|TRBV29-1
CSVVLWRDYEQYF
TGCAGCGTAGTACTTTGGAGGGACTACGAGCAGTACTTC
>.|12|TRBJ2-7|.|TRBV6-1
CASSEAFHEQYF
TGTGCCAGCAGTGAAGCGTTTCACGAGCAGTACTTC
>TRBD1|16|TRBJ2-7|.|TRBV5-4
CASSLLSVPGQGVEYF
TGTGCCAGCAGCCTACTGTCAGTACCGGGACAGGGGGTCGAGTACTTC
>.|16|TRBJ2-3|.|TRBV4-2
CASSPGRGMGTDTQYF
TGTGCCAGCAGCCCCGGCCGGGGGATGGGCACAGATACGCAGTATTTT
>.|14|TRBJ2-1|.|TRBV13
CASSQDNSYNEQFF
TGTGCCAGCAGCCAAGATAACTCCTACAATGAGCAGTTCTTC
>TRBD1|16|TRBJ2-3|.|TRBV30
CAWSVPETGGTDTQYF
TGTGCCTGGAGTGTCCCCGAGACAGGGGGAACAGATACGCAGTATTTT
>.|16|TRBJ2-3|.|TRBV5-4
CASSLWERVGTDTQYF
TGTGCCAGCAGCTTGTGGGAGCGGGTGGGCACAGATACGCAGTATTTT
>.|14|TRBJ1-5|.|TRBV21-1
CASSKVQAGQPQHF
TGTGCCAGCAGCAAAGTCCAGGCGGGTCAGCCCCAGCATTTT
>.|14|TRBJ2-5|.|TRBV15
CATEQGVTQETQYF
TGTGCCACCGAACAGGGCGTTACCCAAGAGACCCAGTACTTC
>TRBD2|17|TRBJ2-3|.|TRBV5-1
CASSLGQAGISTDTQYF
TGCGCCAGCAGCTTGGGCCAAGCGGGAATTAGCACAGATACGCAGTATTTT
>.|12|TRBJ2-7|.|TRBV19
CASSKNANEQYF
TGTGCCAGTAGTAAGAACGCTAACGAGCAGTACTTC
>TRBD1|16|TRBJ2-1|.|TRBV5-5
CASSLRTGGLGNEQFF
TGTGCCAGCAGCTTAAGGACAGGGGGCTTGGGCAATGAGCAGTTCTTC
>TRBD2|15|TRBJ2-7|once|TRBV7-9
CASSLGGTSGIQQYF
TGTGCCAGCAGCTTAGGGGGGACTAGCGGGATTCAGCAGTACTTC
>.|13|TRBJ1-1|few|TRBV6-5
CASSYEWRTEAFF
TGTGCCAGCAGTTATGAATGGCGCACTGAAGCTTTCTTT
>.|13|TRBJ1-2|.|TRBV27
CASKKTGVDGYTF
TGTGCCAGCAAAAAAACGGGGGTGGACGGCTACACCTTC
>.|14|TRBJ2-1|.|TRBV19
CASTIQRSYNEQFF
TGTGCCAGTACCATCCAGCGGTCCTACAATGAGCAGTTCTTC
>TRBD2|16|TRBJ2-7|.|TRBV9
CASSRGAGTSGSEQYF
TGTGCCAGCAGCAGGGGGGCCGGGACTAGCGGGTCCGAGCAGTACTTC
>.|15|TRBJ2-2|.|TRBV2
CASSVEKGGTGELFF
TGTGCCAGCAGTGTGGAGAAAGGAGGGACCGGGGAGCTGTTTTTT
>.|14|TRBJ2-1|few|TRBV7-3
CASSGVGVYNEQFF
TGTGCCAGCAGCGGGGTGGGAGTCTACAATGAGCAGTTCTTC
>.|19|TRBJ1-6|.|TRBV6-9
CASSYRQSKQGTYNSPLHF
TGTGCCAGCAGTTATCGACAGTCCAAACAGGGAACCTATAATTCACCCCTCCACTTT
>.|16|TRBJ1-4|.|TRBV4-3
CASTREVSGADEKLFF
TGCGCCAGCACCCGAGAGGTATCGGGGGCCGATGAAAAACTGTTTTTT
>TRBD2|15|TRBJ2-1|.|TRBV30
CAWQTSGRGGNEQFF
TGTGCCTGGCAAACTAGCGGGAGGGGGGGCAATGAGCAGTTCTTC
>TRBD2|15|TRBJ2-1|.|TRBV11-3
CASSPGLAGAYEQFF
TGTGCCAGCAGCCCGGGCCTAGCGGGAGCCTATGAGCAGTTCTTC
>TRBD1|15|TRBJ2-2|few|TRBV5-1
CASEGGTGVTGELFF
TGCGCCAGCGAGGGCGGGACAGGGGTCACCGGGGAGCTGTTTTTT
>.|14|TRBJ2-7|.|TRBV9
CASSVGQGNYEQYF
TGTGCCAGCAGCGTAGGTCAGGGAAACTACGAGCAGTACTTC
>TRBD2|16|TRBJ2-1|once|TRBV5-1
CASSLTSGRAYNEQFF
TGCGCCAGCAGCTTGACTAGCGGGAGGGCTTACAATGAGCAGTTCTTC
>TRBD2|13|TRBJ2-7|.|TRBV6-4
CATPTSGQYEQYF
TGTGCCACTCCGACTAGCGGGCAATACGAGCAGTACTTC